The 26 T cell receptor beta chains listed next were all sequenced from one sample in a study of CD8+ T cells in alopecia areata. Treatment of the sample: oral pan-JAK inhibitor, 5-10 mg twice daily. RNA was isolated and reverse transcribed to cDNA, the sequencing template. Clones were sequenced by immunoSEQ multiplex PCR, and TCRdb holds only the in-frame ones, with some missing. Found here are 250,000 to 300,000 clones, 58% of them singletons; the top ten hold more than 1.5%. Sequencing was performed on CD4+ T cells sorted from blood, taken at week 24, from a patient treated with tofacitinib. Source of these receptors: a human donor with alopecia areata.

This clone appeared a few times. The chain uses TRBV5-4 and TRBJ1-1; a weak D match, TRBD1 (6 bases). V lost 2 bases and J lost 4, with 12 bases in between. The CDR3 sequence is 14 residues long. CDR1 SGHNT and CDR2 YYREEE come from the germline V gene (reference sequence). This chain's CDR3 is CASSLPYRATEAFF. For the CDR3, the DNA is TGTGCCAGCAGCTTACCTTACAGGGCCACTGAAGCTTTCTTT.

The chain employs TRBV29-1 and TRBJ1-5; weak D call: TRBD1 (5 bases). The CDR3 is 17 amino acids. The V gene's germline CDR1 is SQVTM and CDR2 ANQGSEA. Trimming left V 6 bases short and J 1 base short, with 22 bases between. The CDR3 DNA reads TGCAGCGTAGACACAGGTCCCCAAGGTTGGAGCAATCAGCCCCAGCATTTT. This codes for CSVDTGPQGWSNQPQHF.

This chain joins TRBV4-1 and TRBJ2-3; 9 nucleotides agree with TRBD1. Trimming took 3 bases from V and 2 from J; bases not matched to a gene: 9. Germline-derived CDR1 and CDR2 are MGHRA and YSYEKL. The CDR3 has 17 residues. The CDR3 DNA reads TGCGCCAGCAGCCAGTCTCCGGGACAGGGAAACACAGATACGCAGTATTTT. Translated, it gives CASSQSPGQGNTDTQYF.

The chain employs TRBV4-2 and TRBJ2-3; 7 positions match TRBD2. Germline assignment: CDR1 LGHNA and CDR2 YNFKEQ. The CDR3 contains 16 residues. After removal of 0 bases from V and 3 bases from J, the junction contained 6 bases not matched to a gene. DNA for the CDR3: TGTGCCAGCAGCCAAGAATACGGCGGGGGAACAGATACGCAGTATTTT. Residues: CASSQEYGGGTDTQYF.

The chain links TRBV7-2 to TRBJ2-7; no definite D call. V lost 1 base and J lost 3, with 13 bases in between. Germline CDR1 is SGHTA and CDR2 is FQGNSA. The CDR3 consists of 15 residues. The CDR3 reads CASSLEGGPVYEQYF. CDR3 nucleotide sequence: TGTGCCAGCAGCTTAGAAGGTGGGCCGGTCTACGAGCAGTACTTC.

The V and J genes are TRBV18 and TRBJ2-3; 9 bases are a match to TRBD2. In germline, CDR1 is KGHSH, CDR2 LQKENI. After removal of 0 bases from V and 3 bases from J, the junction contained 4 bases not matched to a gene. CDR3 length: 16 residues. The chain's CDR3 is CASSPPSGGLTDTQYF. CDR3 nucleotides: TGTGCCAGCTCACCACCTAGCGGGGGTCTAACAGATACGCAGTATTTT.

CDR3 bases: TGTGCCAGCAGTGAAGAAAGGACAGACAAAGAGACCCAGTACTTC. Its protein product is CASSEERTDKETQYF. The chain recombines TRBV2 with TRBJ2-5, with D perhaps TRBD1 (6 bases). CDR1 and CDR2 (germline): SNHLY, FYNNEI. V gave up 1 base and J gave up 3 bases, with 12 bases separating them. This CDR3 is built from 15 residues.

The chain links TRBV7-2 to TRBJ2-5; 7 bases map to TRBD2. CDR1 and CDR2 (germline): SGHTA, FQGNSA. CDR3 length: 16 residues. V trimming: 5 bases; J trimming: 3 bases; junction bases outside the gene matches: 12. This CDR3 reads CASSTQAGLVEETQYF. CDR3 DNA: TGTGCCAGCAGCACCCAGGCTGGACTAGTTGAAGAGACCCAGTACTTC.

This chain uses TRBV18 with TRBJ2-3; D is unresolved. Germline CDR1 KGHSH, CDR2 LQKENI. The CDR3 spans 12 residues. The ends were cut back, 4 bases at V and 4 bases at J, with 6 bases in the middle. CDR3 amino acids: CASSRAPDTQYF. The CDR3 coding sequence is TGTGCCAGCTCACGGGCTCCAGATACGCAGTATTTT.

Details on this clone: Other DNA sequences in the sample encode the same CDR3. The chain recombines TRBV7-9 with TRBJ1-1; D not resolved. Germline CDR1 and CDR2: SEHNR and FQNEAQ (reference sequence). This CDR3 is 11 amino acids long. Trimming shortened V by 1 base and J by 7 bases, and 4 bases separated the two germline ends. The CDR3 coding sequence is TGTGCCAGCAGCTTAGGAGTTGAAGCTTTCTTT. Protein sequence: CASSLGVEAFF.

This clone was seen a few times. CDR3 amino acids: CASSYSDGTVQFF. In DNA form, the CDR3 reads TGTGCCAGCAGTTACTCGGACGGGACAGTCCAGTTCTTC. This chain links TRBV6-5 with TRBJ2-1; 7 positions agree with TRBD1. V trimming: 0 bases; J trimming: 13 bases; junction bases outside the gene matches: 6. The CDR3 covers 13 residues. In germline, CDR1 is MNHEY, CDR2 SVGAGI.

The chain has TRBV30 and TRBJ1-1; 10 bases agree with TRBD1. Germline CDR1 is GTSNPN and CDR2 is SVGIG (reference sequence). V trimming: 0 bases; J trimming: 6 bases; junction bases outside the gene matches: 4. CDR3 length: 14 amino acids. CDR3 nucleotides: TGTGCCTGGAGTGTAGGGACAGGGGCCTCTGAAGCTTTCTTT. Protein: CAWSVGTGASEAFF.

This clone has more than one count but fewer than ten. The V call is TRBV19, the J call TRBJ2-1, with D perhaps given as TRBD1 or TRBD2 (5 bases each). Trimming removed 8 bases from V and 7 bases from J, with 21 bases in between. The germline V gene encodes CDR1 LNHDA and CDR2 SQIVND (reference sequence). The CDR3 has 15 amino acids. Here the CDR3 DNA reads TGTGCCAGTCACCTAACCGGGACCACGGTGAATGAGCAGTTCTTC. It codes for CASHLTGTTVNEQFF.

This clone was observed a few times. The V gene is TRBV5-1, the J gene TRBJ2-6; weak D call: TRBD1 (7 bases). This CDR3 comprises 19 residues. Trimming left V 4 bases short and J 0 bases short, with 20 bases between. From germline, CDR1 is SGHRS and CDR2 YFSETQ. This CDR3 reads CASSPGDSPPVSGANVLTF. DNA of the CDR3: TGCGCCAGCAGCCCGGGGGACAGTCCCCCCGTCTCTGGGGCCAACGTCCTGACTTTC.

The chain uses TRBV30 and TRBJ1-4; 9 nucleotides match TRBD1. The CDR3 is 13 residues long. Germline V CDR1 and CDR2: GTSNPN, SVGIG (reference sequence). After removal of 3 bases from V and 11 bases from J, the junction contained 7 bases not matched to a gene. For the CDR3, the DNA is TGTGCCTGGAGAACCACAGGGGGCGGGAAACTGTTTTTT. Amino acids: CAWRTTGGGKLFF.

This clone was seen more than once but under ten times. The CDR3 nucleotides are TGTGCCAGCAGCCGACCAAATGAAAAACTGTTTTTT. Translated: CASSRPNEKLFF. This chain uses TRBV5-6 with TRBJ1-4; D uncertain. V was shortened by 4 bases and J by 5 bases, with 6 bases between the two germline ends. The CDR3 contains 12 residues. Looked up from germline, CDR1 is SGHDT and CDR2 is YYEEEE.

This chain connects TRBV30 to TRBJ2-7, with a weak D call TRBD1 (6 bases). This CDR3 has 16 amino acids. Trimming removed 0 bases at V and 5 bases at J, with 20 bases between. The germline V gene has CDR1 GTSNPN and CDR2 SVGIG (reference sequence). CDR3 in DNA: TGTGCCTGGAGTGTACGAGGGGGTCGGGGTATCCACGAGCAGTACTTC. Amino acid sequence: CAWSVRGGRGIHEQYF.

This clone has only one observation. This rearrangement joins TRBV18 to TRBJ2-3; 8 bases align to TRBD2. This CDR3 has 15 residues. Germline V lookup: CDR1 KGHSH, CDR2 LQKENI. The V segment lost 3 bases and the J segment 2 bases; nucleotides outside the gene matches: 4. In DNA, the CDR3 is TGTGCCAGCTCACCGCTCGGGGGGGACACAGATACGCAGTATTTT. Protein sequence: CASSPLGGDTDTQYF.

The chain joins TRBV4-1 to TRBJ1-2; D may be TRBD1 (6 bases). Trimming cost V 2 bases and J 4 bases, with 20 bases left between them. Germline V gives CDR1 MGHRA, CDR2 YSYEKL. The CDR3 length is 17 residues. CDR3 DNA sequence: TGCGCCAGCAGCCAATCTCCCCTAATAACGGGGGCCTATGGCTACACCTTC. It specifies CASSQSPLITGAYGYTF.

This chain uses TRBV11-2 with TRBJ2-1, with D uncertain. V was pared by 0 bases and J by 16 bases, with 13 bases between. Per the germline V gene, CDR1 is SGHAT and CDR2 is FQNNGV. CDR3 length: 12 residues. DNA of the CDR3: TGTGCCAGCAGCTTAGAGGCCACCGGAAGCTTCTTC. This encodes CASSLEATGSFF.

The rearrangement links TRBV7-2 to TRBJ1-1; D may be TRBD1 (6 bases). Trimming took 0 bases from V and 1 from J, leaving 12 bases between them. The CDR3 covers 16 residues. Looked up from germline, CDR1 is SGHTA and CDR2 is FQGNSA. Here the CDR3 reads CASSLALGGQNTEAFF. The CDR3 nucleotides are TGTGCCAGCAGCTTAGCCTTAGGGGGGCAGAACACTGAAGCTTTCTTT.

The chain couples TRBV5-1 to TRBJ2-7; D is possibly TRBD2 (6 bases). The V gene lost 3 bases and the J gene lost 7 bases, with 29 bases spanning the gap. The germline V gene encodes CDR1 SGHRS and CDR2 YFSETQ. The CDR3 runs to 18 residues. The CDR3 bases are TGCGCCAGCAGCTACCCCGGGAGCTCACCTGCCCATGGAGGGGAGCAGTACTTC. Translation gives CASSYPGSSPAHGGEQYF.

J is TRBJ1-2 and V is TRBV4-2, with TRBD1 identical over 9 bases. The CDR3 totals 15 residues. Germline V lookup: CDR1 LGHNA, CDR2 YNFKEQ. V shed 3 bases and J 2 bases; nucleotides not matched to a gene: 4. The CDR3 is CASSQGTGRNYGYTF. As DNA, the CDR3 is TGTGCCAGCAGCCAGGGGACAGGGCGCAACTATGGCTACACCTTC.

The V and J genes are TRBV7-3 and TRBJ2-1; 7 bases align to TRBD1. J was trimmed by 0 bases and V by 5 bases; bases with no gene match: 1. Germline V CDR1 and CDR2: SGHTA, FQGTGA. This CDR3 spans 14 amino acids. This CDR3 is CASSRTGSYNEQFF. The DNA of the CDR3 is TGTGCCAGCAGCCGGACAGGCTCCTACAATGAGCAGTTCTTC. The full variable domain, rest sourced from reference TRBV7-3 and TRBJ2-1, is GAGVSQTPSNKVTEKGKYVELRCDPISGHTALYWYRQSLGQGPEFLIYFQGTGAADDSGLPNDRFFAVRPEGSVSTLKIQRTERGDSAVYLCASSRTGSYNEQFFGPGTRLTVL.

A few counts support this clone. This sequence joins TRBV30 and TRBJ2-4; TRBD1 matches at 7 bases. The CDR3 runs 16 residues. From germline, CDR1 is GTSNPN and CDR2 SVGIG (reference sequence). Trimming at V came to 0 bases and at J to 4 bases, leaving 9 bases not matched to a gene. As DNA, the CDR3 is TGTGCCTGGAGTGTAGGCTGGTACAGGGGAAAAAACATTCAGTACTTC. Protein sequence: CAWSVGWYRGKNIQYF.

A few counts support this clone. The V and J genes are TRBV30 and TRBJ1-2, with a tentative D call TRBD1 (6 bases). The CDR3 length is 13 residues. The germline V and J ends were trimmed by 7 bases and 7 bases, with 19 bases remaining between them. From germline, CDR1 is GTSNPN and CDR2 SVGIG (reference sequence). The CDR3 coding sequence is TGTGCCTCTCGACCTTCAGGGGAGAGTGGCTACACCTTC. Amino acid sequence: CASRPSGESGYTF. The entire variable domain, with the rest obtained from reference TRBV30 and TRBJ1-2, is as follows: SQTIHQWPATLVQPVGSPLSLECTVEGTSNPNLYWYRQAAGRGLQLLFYSVGIGQISSEVPQNLSASRPQDRQFILSSKKLLLSDSGFYLCASRPSGESGYTFGSGTRLTVV.